This TCR beta chain emerged from a study of blood T cell repertoires in COVID-19. Study background: Some COVID-19 samples were acute and others convalescent; all came from the United States, Italy and Spain.

CDR3 size: 14 residues. CDR1 and CDR2 (germline): MNHNY, SVGAGI (reference sequence). Deletions cut 3 bases from V and 1 base from J, with 7 bases between. Under the authors' procedure: Nucleated cell counts were estimated from reference gene primer amplification. TCRdb's table, derived via immunoSEQ multiplex PCR, lists solely in-frame clones and lacks some. V and J calls plus clone size are reproduced from that table; the DNA served to infer D and trimming. The sample holds some 200,000 clones; approximately 89% are singletons and the top ten take under 9.5%. Sequenced: peripheral blood. This clonotype was obtained from an older woman with acute or convalescent COVID-19. The V gene is TRBV6-6, the J gene TRBJ1-5; no clear D gene. The DNA of the CDR3 is TGTGCCAGCAGTTATCCCGAGAGCAATCAGCCCCAGCATTTT. It yields the protein CASSYPESNQPQHF.